This TCR beta chain was observed in a study of OX40 agonist ivuxolimab in advanced cancers. The table came from immunoSEQ multiplex PCR; TCRdb's copy has only in-frame clones and leaves some out. The sample lists around 17,000 clones; approximately 85% were seen once. Overall study findings and caveats: Clonal expansion by week 6 occurred in CD4+ and CD8+ blood T cells (at 0.1 to 3.0 mg/kg). The study found that CD8+ T cells averaged more expanded clones than CD4+.

As regards this clone: Its antigen is unidentified.

Germline V gives CDR1 SQVTM, CDR2 ANQGSEA. This CDR3 has 13 amino acids. Trimming left V 2 bases short and J 6 bases short, with 13 bases between. The source material was CD4+ or CD8+ T cells sorted from blood, sampled in a trial of the OX40 agonist ivuxolimab. The V call is TRBV29-1, the J call TRBJ1-1; D may be TRBD1 (5 bases). The receptor's source is an adult with an advanced solid tumor such as melanoma, head and neck, liver or kidney cancer. The CDR3 DNA sequence: TGCAGCGTTGAACCCTGGGGGGTTCCTGAAGCTTTCTTT. It is translated as CSVEPWGVPEAFF.